This T cell receptor (beta chain) was identified during a study of blood T cell repertoires in COVID-19. As for the study in general: The United States, Italy and Spain provided the acute and convalescent COVID-19 samples. PBMCs, B-cell-depleted T cells, or T cells provided the cDNA or gDNA that made up the material.

Source study methods: How many nucleated cells were present was estimated from reference gene primer amplification. Using immunoSEQ multiplex PCR, the repertoire was profiled, and TCRdb retains in-frame clones only, with some absent. From that table come the V and J calls and clone size; the DNA was used to work out D and trimming. Of approximately 150,000 clones listed, about 85% are singletons. The V gene's germline CDR1 is SNHLY and CDR2 FYNNEI. V was cut by 6 bases and J by 7 bases, with 14 bases left in between. CDR3 size: 13 residues. The chain uses TRBV2 and TRBJ2-3; D may be TRBD2 (6 bases). The sample was peripheral blood. This receptor was obtained from a man aged 65 to 85 who had recovered from COVID-19. CDR3 loop: CASSAEGRNTQYF. In DNA, the CDR3 is TGTGCCAGCAGCGCGGAGGGCCGGAATACGCAGTATTTT.